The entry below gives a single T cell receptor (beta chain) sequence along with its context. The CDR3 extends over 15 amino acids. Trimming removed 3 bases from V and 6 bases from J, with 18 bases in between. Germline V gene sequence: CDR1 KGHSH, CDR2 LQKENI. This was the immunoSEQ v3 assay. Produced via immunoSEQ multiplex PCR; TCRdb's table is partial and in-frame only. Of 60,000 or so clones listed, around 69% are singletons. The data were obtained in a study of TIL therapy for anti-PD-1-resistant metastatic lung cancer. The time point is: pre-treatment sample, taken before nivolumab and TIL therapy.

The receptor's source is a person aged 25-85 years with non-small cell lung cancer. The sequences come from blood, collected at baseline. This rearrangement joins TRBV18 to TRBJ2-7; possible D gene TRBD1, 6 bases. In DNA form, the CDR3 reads TGTGCCAGCTCACCTGCTGACAGGTCGTTCATCGAGCAGTACTTC. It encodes CASSPADRSFIEQYF.